This entry lists 13 T cell receptor beta chains sequenced from one sample in a study of blood T cell repertoires in COVID-19. The data were produced by immunoSEQ multiplex PCR, yet TCRdb's version contains in-frame clones alone and is incomplete. The repertoire holds about 74,000 clones, with 88% as singletons. Input material: peripheral blood. The receptors derive from a woman of 80 years or more with acute or convalescent COVID-19.

For the CDR3, the DNA is TGTGCCAGTAGACTAGCGGGCACGAGAGGAGAGACCCAGTACTTC. Protein product: CASRLAGTRGETQYF. The V gene is TRBV19, the J gene TRBJ2-5; 9 nucleotides align to TRBD2. The germline V gene has CDR1 LNHDA and CDR2 SQIVND (reference sequence). CDR3 length: 15 amino acids. V lost 6 bases and J lost 4; bases outside the gene matches: 9. The whole variable domain, filled in from reference TRBV19 and TRBJ2-5, reads DGGITQSPKYLFRKEGQNVTLSCEQNLNHDAMYWYRQDPGQGLRLIYYSQIVNDFQKGDIAEGYSVSREKKESFPLTVTSAQKNPTAFYLCASRLAGTRGETQYFGPGTRLLVL.

V gene TRBV9 combines with J gene TRBJ2-5, with a tentative D call TRBD1 (5 bases). The CDR3 loop spans 14 amino acids. Germline CDR1 reads SGDLS; CDR2 reads YYNGEE. Deletions cut 1 base from V and 1 base from J, with 8 bases between. Here the CDR3 reads CASSVSGIQETQYF. In DNA, the CDR3 is TGTGCCAGCAGCGTATCAGGGATCCAAGAGACCCAGTACTTC.

V gene TRBV7-2 combines with J gene TRBJ2-2; perhaps TRBD2 as D (7 bases). The CDR3 is 15 amino acids. Trimming took 0 bases from V and 6 from J, leaving 11 bases between them. CDR1 is SGHTA, CDR2 FQGNSA, per germline. CDR3 in DNA: TGTGCCAGCAGCTTAGCTCTAGGGGGGGCCGGGGAGCTGTTTTTT. It yields the protein CASSLALGGAGELFF.

The chain is built from TRBV6-5 and TRBJ2-2; 7 bases align to TRBD1. Germline V gene sequence: CDR1 MNHEY, CDR2 SVGAGI. V lost 2 bases and J lost 4; bases outside the gene matches: 4. This CDR3 spans 15 amino acids. The CDR3 coding sequence is TGTGCCAGCAGTTACACGACAGGGACCACCGGGGAGCTGTTTTTT. The encoded protein is CASSYTTGTTGELFF.

This chain joins TRBV10-3 and TRBJ2-1; a possible D gene is TRBD1 (6 bases). V was clipped by 7 bases and J by 4 bases, with 14 bases between them. This CDR3 comprises 14 residues. Germline lookup yields CDR1 ENHRY and CDR2 SYGVKD. CDR3 nucleotides: TGTGCCATCAAAGGGACACAGACGTACAATGAGCAGTTCTTC. Encoded protein: CAIKGTQTYNEQFF.

V gene TRBV15 combines with J gene TRBJ2-3; TRBD2 matches at 10 bases. The length of the CDR3 is 19 residues. V lost 0 bases and J lost 4; bases outside the gene matches: 13. Germline values: CDR1 LNHNV, CDR2 YYDKDF (reference sequence). The CDR3 DNA sequence: TGTGCCACCAGCAGAGAGTTACCGCGGCTAGCGGGAGCTTCAGATACGCAGTATTTT. Translating gives CATSRELPRLAGASDTQYF.

This clone came up a few times. The genes are TRBV11-1 and TRBJ1-2; the D is unclear. CDR3 length: 13 amino acids. V dropped 3 bases and J dropped 8 bases, with 13 bases sitting between them. Germline-derived CDR1 and CDR2 are SGHAT and FQDESV (reference sequence). CDR3 DNA: TGTGCCAGCAGCTTTCCATCCCGGAGGGGCTACACCTTC. It is translated as CASSFPSRRGYTF. The whole variable domain, remainder taken from reference TRBV11-1 and TRBJ1-2, is EAEVAQSPRYKITEKSQAVAFWCDPISGHATLYWYRQILGQGPELLVQFQDESVVDDSQLPKDRFSAERLKGVDSTLKIQPAELGDSAMYLCASSFPSRRGYTFGSGTRLTVV.

This clone was seen once. This sequence joins TRBV6-5 and TRBJ2-6, with a possible D match to TRBD1 (6 bases). Germline loops: CDR1 MNHEY, CDR2 SVGAGI. Trimming shortened V by 6 bases and J by 2 bases, and 11 bases separated the two germline ends. This CDR3 is 15 amino acids long. In DNA form, the CDR3 reads TGTGCCAGCAGCCACAGGGTACCTGGGGCCAACGTCCTGACTTTC. It translates to CASSHRVPGANVLTF.

This clone was counted between two and nine times. The V call is TRBV7-2, the J call TRBJ2-1; 8 bases line up with TRBD2. In germline, CDR1 is SGHTA, CDR2 FQGNSA. J gave up 9 bases and V 2 bases, and 3 bases lay outside the gene matches. This CDR3 is built from 13 residues. The CDR3 region has the DNA TGTGCCAGCAGCTTAAGGCTAGCGGGTGAGCAGTTCTTC. Translation: CASSLRLAGEQFF.

V is TRBV3-1 (or the pseudogene TRBV3-2) and J is TRBJ2-3, with TRBD2 matching 10 bases. Unmatched junction bases numbered 6, after V lost 6 bases and J lost 3 bases. Germline assignment: CDR1 LGHDT and CDR2 YNNKEL (reference sequence). The length of the CDR3 is 15 residues. The CDR3 sequence is CASRRAGGPTDTQYF. Here the CDR3 DNA reads TGTGCCAGCAGGCGAGCGGGGGGGCCAACAGATACGCAGTATTTT.

The rearrangement uses TRBV5-1 and TRBJ1-6, with 7 bases matching TRBD1. The CDR3 has 15 residues. Per germline, CDR1 SGHRS and CDR2 YFSETQ. The V gene end was trimmed by 4 bases and the J gene end by 8 bases; junction bases not matched to a gene: 9. The CDR3 loop is CASSPPGQTDSPLHF. CDR3 DNA: TGCGCCAGCAGCCCACCGGGACAGACAGATTCACCCCTCCACTTT.

The gene calls are TRBV9 and TRBJ2-2; 9 bases are a match to TRBD1. This CDR3 contains 16 residues. Germline V CDR1 and CDR2: SGDLS, YYNGEE. The V gene end was trimmed by 5 bases and the J gene end by 5 bases; junction bases not matched to a gene: 10. The CDR3 DNA is TGTGCCAGCAGTGACAGGGGGATATTGGGGACCGGGGAGCTGTTTTTT. This gives the protein CASSDRGILGTGELFF.

This chain connects TRBV18 to TRBJ2-5; the match to TRBD1 covers 10 bases. The CDR3 has 15 amino acids. J gave up 0 bases and V 3 bases, and 1 base lay outside the gene matches. Germline V lookup: CDR1 KGHSH, CDR2 LQKENI. The CDR3 region has the DNA TGTGCCAGCTCACCGGGACAGGGGTACCAAGAGACCCAGTACTTC. This codes for CASSPGQGYQETQYF.